Presented here are 26 T cell receptor beta chains from one specimen sequenced in a study of blood T cells in healthy people across ages. Primers used in a second PCR of roughly 6 to 12 cycles were a sample-barcoded 5' primer and a J-beta primer mix. TCRdb passed the 5' RACE reads through MiXCR, listing each CDR3 protein once. Counted here are about 640,000 distinct CDR3 sequences, roughly 41% occurring once; the ten biggest clones make up 25% to 35%. The sequenced material came from blood. The receptors were sampled from an elderly man in good health.

This clonotype came up a few times. This rearrangement joins TRBV5-4 to TRBJ1-6; TRBD1 matches 8 bases. This CDR3 region has 13 residues. Trimming at V came to 5 bases and at J to 7 bases, leaving 2 bases not matched to a gene. In germline, CDR1 is SGHNT, CDR2 YYREEE (reference sequence). The CDR3 DNA follows: TGTGCCAGCAGACAGGGGGAAAATTCACCCCTCCACTTT. Translated, it gives CASRQGENSPLHF.

The chain joins TRBV6-2 or TRBV6-3 to TRBJ2-1, with D unresolved. Trimming removed 5 bases from V and 5 bases from J, with 16 bases in between. Germline V lookup: CDR1 MNHEY, CDR2 SVGEGT. The CDR3 spans 15 residues. The chain's CDR3 is CASSQLERSHNEQFF. For the CDR3, the DNA is TGTGCCAGCAGTCAACTGGAGCGATCACACAATGAGCAGTTCTTC.

This chain connects TRBV4-1 to TRBJ2-3; TRBD1 matches at 11 bases. The CDR3 consists of 15 residues. Trimming at V came to 5 bases and at J to 5 bases, leaving 6 bases not matched to a gene. Germline CDR1 and CDR2: MGHRA and YSYEKL. This chain's CDR3 is CASSAGTGGGDTQYF. The CDR3 region has the DNA TGCGCCAGCAGCGCGGGGACAGGGGGTGGAGATACGCAGTATTTT.

This clonotype was counted a few times. The chain links TRBV20-1 to TRBJ2-7, with 8 bases that match TRBD1. Germline V lookup: CDR1 DFQATT, CDR2 SNEGSKA (reference sequence). The ends lost 5 bases at V and 4 bases at J; junction bases unmatched: 10. The CDR3 consists of 14 residues. The CDR3 protein is CSALGDRGSYEQYF. DNA of the CDR3: TGCAGTGCTTTGGGCGACAGGGGATCGTACGAGCAGTACTTC.

The genes are TRBV12-5 and TRBJ2-4, with D unresolved. Trimming took off 2 bases at V and 10 bases at J, with 12 bases between the two ends. The V gene's germline CDR1 is LGHNT and CDR2 FRNRAP. The CDR3 is made up of 13 amino acids. The CDR3 region is CASGLKGTAIQYF. For the CDR3, the DNA is TGTGCTAGTGGTTTGAAGGGAACGGCTATTCAGTACTTC. Drawing the rest from reference TRBV12-5 and TRBJ2-4, the complete variable domain is DARVTQTPRHKVTEMGQEVTMRCQPILGHNTVFWYRQTMMQGLELLAYFRNRAPLDDSGMPKDRFSAEMPDATLATLKIQPSEPRDSAVYFCASGLKGTAIQYFGAGTRLSVL.

V and J are TRBV29-1 and TRBJ1-2, with TRBD1 identical over 11 bases. Germline CDR1 SQVTM, CDR2 ANQGSEA. Unmatched junction bases numbered 9, after V lost 3 bases and J lost 6 bases. This CDR3 region has 15 residues. DNA for the CDR3: TGCAGCGTTGAGGGGACAGGGGGTTCGTTCCATGGCTACACCTTC. Protein product: CSVEGTGGSFHGYTF.

The chain employs TRBV20-1 and TRBJ1-3; 8 bases map to TRBD1. Germline V CDR1 and CDR2: DFQATT, SNEGSKA (reference sequence). The length of the CDR3 is 15 residues. V lost 2 bases and J lost 4; bases outside the gene matches: 7. Written as DNA, the CDR3 is TGCAGTGCTAGAAGAGGCCGGGACAGGGGAAACACCATATATTTT. Amino acid sequence: CSARRGRDRGNTIYF.

In regard to this clonotype: This could be a read error, since a much larger clone is one nucleotide away. The chain employs TRBV29-1 and TRBJ2-1; tentatively, D is TRBD1 (6 bases). The CDR3 runs to 13 residues. V was clipped by 1 base and J by 6 bases, with 10 bases between them. Germline CDR1 and CDR2: SQVTM and ANQGSEA. The DNA for the CDR3 is TGCAGCGTTGAAGGCAGGGGACGCAATGAGCAGTTCTTC. It encodes CSVEGRGRNEQFF.

V usage is TRBV10-3 and J usage is TRBJ2-1; the match to TRBD2 covers 11 bases. The DNA end lines up better with TRBJ2-7; the J call may be wrong. The germline V gene has CDR1 ENHRY and CDR2 SYGVKD. This CDR3 has 17 residues. CDR3 region: CAISGARGLADYNEQYF. DNA of the CDR3: TGTGCCATCAGTGGGGCTAGGGGACTAGCGGATTACAATGAGCAGTACTTC.

V gene TRBV4-1 combines with J gene TRBJ2-1; the D is unclear. V was pared by 4 bases and J by 10 bases, with 17 bases between. CDR1 is MGHRA and CDR2 is YSYEKL in the germline V gene. The CDR3 covers 14 residues. The CDR3 DNA reads TGCGCCAGCAGCCCTCGGACCGCCACCTACGAGCAGTTCTTC. Its protein product is CASSPRTATYEQFF.

The rearrangement uses TRBV7-3 and TRBJ2-3; possible D gene TRBD2, 7 bases. In germline, CDR1 is SGHTA, CDR2 FQGTGA. The CDR3 is 15 amino acids. Trimming pared 5 bases from V and 0 bases from J, leaving 12 bases between. CDR3 coding DNA: TGTGCCAGCAGCGGGGGGGCCCCGAGCACAGATACGCAGTATTTT. This translates into CASSGGAPSTDTQYF. Full variable domain (missing parts from reference TRBV7-3 and TRBJ2-3): GAGVSQTPSNKVTEKGKYVELRCDPISGHTALYWYRQSLGQGPEFLIYFQGTGAADDSGLPNDRFFAVRPEGSVSTLKIQRTERGDSAVYLCASSGGAPSTDTQYFGPGTRLTVL.

This clonotype was counted a few times. V usage is TRBV15 and J usage is TRBJ2-5; D remains unclear. Per the germline V gene, CDR1 is LNHNV and CDR2 is YYDKDF (reference sequence). The CDR3 length is 12 residues. Trimming removed 4 bases at V and 2 bases at J, with 5 bases between. In nucleotides, the CDR3 is TGTGCCACCAGCATCGGACAAGAGACCCAGTACTTC. Its translation is CATSIGQETQYF.

The chain joins TRBV7-2 to TRBJ2-1; D gene unclear. The J call may not be correct, given that the DNA end is closer to TRBJ2-7. The germline gives CDR1 SGHTA, CDR2 FQGNSA. The CDR3 sequence is 14 residues long. The CDR3 region is CASSFGSSYNEQYF. In DNA, the CDR3 is TGTGCCAGCAGCTTCGGTAGCTCCTACAATGAGCAGTACTTC.

This clonotype turned up a few times. This CDR3 reads CASSPPGTLGGQPQHF. The CDR3 DNA sequence: TGTGCCAGCAGTCCTCCCGGGACCTTAGGAGGGCAGCCCCAGCATTTT. The chain uses TRBV6-2 or TRBV6-3 and TRBJ1-5; weak D call: TRBD1 (5 bases). The CDR3 totals 16 residues. Germline V gene data show CDR1 as MNHEY and CDR2 as SVGEGT. Trimming removed 5 bases at V and 7 bases at J, with 21 bases between.

This clonotype was counted between two and nine times. The chain carries TRBV7-2 and TRBJ2-3; weak D call: TRBD2 (6 bases). Germline CDR1 reads SGHTA; CDR2 reads FQGNSA. Trimming stripped 5 bases from V and 2 bases from J, with 11 bases between. The CDR3 has 14 amino acids. This CDR3 reads CASSTRGTTDTQYF. DNA for the CDR3: TGTGCCAGCAGCACCCGGGGGACCACAGATACGCAGTATTTT.

The chain is built from TRBV28 and TRBJ1-5; TRBD1 matches 10 bases. CDR1 and CDR2 (germline): MDHEN, SYDVKM. The trim removed 5 bases at V and 5 bases at J, leaving 9 bases unmatched. This CDR3 spans 16 amino acids. The CDR3 DNA is TGTGCCAGCAGTATCGACAGGGGGCAGAGGGATCAGCCCCAGCATTTT. Residues: CASSIDRGQRDQPQHF.

This sequence joins TRBV7-9 and TRBJ2-6, with D uncertain. The CDR3 is made up of 19 amino acids. Germline V lookup: CDR1 SEHNR, CDR2 FQNEAQ (reference sequence). Trimming took 1 base from V and 0 from J, leaving 16 bases between them. CDR3 residues: CASSLGTAPPDSGANVLTF. In DNA, the CDR3 is TGTGCCAGCAGCTTAGGTACAGCCCCACCCGACTCTGGGGCCAACGTCCTGACTTTC.

As concerns this clonotype: One junction end does not reproduce the germline sequence, and a read error may be involved. The chain joins TRBV12-3 or TRBV12-4 to TRBJ2-1; 8 bases fit TRBD1. The CDR3 length is 13 residues. CDR3 region: CTSSRTGIETQFF. The DNA for the CDR3 is TGTACCAGCAGTCGGACAGGGATCGAGACCCAGTTCTTC.

This clonotype was seen once. V and J are TRBV7-2 and TRBJ2-4; TRBD1 matches 9 bases. The end of the DNA fits TRBJ2-7 better, so the J call may be wrong. The CDR3 totals 18 residues. CDR1 SGHTA and CDR2 FQGNSA come from the germline V gene. Written as DNA, the CDR3 is TGTGCCAGCAGCTTAGCGCCGCAGGGGCGGGACAGGGTCTACGAGCAGTACTTC. Protein sequence: CASSLAPQGRDRVYEQYF.

The chain couples TRBV6-2 or TRBV6-3 to TRBJ2-7; 7 bases fit TRBD1. CDR3 size: 15 residues. V was pared by 6 bases and J by 4 bases, with 12 bases of the junction left unmatched. Germline CDR1 and CDR2: MNHEY and SVGEGT. The CDR3 sequence is CASSSTRQGPYEQYF. The DNA of the CDR3 is TGTGCCAGCAGCTCCACTAGACAGGGACCATACGAGCAGTACTTC.

The gene calls are TRBV5-5 and TRBJ2-2; a possible D gene is TRBD2 (6 bases). The CDR3 is 15 residues long. Trimming stripped 4 bases from V and 5 bases from J, with 15 bases between. CDR1 SGHKS and CDR2 YYEKEE come from the germline V gene (reference sequence). The CDR3: CASSGGGLTTGELFF. The CDR3 bases are TGTGCCAGCAGCGGGGGAGGTCTGACAACCGGGGAGCTGTTTTTT. Combining the CDR3 with reference TRBV5-5 and TRBJ2-2 gives the whole variable domain DAGVTQSPTHLIKTRGQQVTLRCSPISGHKSVSWYQQVLGQGPQFIFQYYEKEERGRGNFPDRFSARQFPNYSSELNVNALLLGDSALYLCASSGGGLTTGELFFGEGSRLTVL.

Note on this clonotype: A read error may explain this, as a much larger clone is one base away. The J gene is TRBJ2-4, the V gene TRBV7-2; D not certain. The CDR3 loop spans 15 amino acids. Germline assignment: CDR1 SGHTA and CDR2 FQGNSA. Written as DNA, the CDR3 is TGTGCCTGCAGCTTAACCCGACTAGCCAAAAACATTCAGTACTTC. Its protein product is CACSLTRLAKNIQYF.

V is TRBV18 and J is TRBJ2-5, with D tentatively TRBD1 (6 bases). Germline V gene sequence: CDR1 KGHSH, CDR2 LQKENI. V gave up 8 bases and J gave up 2 bases, with 15 bases separating them. The CDR3 covers 14 residues. The CDR3 bases are TGTGCCAGCCCACGACAGGTGCAACAAGAGACCCAGTACTTC. This translates into CASPRQVQQETQYF. The whole variable domain, remainder taken from reference TRBV18 and TRBJ2-5, is NAGVMQNPRHLVRRRGQEARLRCSPMKGHSHVYWYRQLPEEGLKFMVYLQKENIIDESGMPKERFSAEFPKEGPSILRIQQVVRGDSAAYFCASPRQVQQETQYFGPGTRLLVL.

The table lists this clonotype with a few counts. This chain uses TRBV6-2 or TRBV6-3 with TRBJ2-5; TRBD2 is a possible D gene (7 bases). Germline CDR1 and CDR2: MNHEY and SVGEGT. The V end lost 2 bases, the J end lost 11 bases, and 21 bases lay between the germline ends. The CDR3 length is 15 residues. The CDR3 coding sequence is TGTGCCAGCAGTTACCTGGGCGGGGGCTACAATGAGCAGTACTTC. Its protein product is CASSYLGGGYNEQYF.

This chain joins TRBV5-1 and TRBJ2-5; TRBD2 might be the D (6 bases). Per germline, CDR1 SGHRS and CDR2 YFSETQ. Trimming took off 4 bases at V and 5 bases at J, with 21 bases between the two ends. The CDR3 extends over 16 amino acids. DNA for the CDR3: TGCGCCAGCAGCCCAAGGGCGTCCCTCGGAGGGGAGACCCAGTACTTC. Encoded protein: CASSPRASLGGETQYF. Supplemented by reference TRBV5-1 and TRBJ2-5, the full variable domain reads KAGVTQTPRYLIKTRGQQVTLSCSPISGHRSVSWYQQTPGQGLQFLFEYFSETQRNKGNFPGRFSGRQFSNSRSEMNVSTLELGDSALYLCASSPRASLGGETQYFGPGTRLLVL.

This rearrangement joins TRBV5-4 to TRBJ2-5; D is undetermined. This CDR3 comprises 13 residues. The V gene lost 3 bases and the J gene lost 5 bases, with 11 bases spanning the gap. Per the germline V gene, CDR1 is SGHNT and CDR2 is YYREEE (reference sequence). The CDR3, as DNA: TGTGCCAGCAGCTCCACTGTTGATGAGACCCAGTACTTC. This translates into CASSSTVDETQYF.